This entry features one T cell receptor beta chain sequence. With V trimmed by 3 bases and J by 2 bases, 6 bases remained unmatched. From germline, CDR1 is MGHRA and CDR2 YSYEKL. The length of the CDR3 is 18 residues. The authors' processing: Amplification with reference gene primers provided the estimates of nucleated cell counts. Sequenced by immunoSEQ multiplex PCR; TCRdb stores in-frame clones only, minus some. V, J and clone size derive from that table, while D and trimming were established from the DNA sequence. The profile covers roughly 77,000 clones, with roughly 85% appearing a single time and about a quarter taken by the ten largest. This specimen belongs to a study of blood T cell repertoires in COVID-19. At the level of the study: The cDNA or gDNA used as material had been derived from T cells, B-cell-depleted T cells, or PBMCs.

The source of this sequence is a man between 60 and 70 years old with active or convalescent COVID-19. The sequencing input was peripheral blood. This sequence joins TRBV4-1 and TRBJ2-3, with 15 bases aligning to TRBD2. The CDR3 spells CASSQRTSGGVYTDTQYF. CDR3 bases: TGCGCCAGCAGCCAGAGGACTAGCGGGGGGGTCTACACAGATACGCAGTATTTT.